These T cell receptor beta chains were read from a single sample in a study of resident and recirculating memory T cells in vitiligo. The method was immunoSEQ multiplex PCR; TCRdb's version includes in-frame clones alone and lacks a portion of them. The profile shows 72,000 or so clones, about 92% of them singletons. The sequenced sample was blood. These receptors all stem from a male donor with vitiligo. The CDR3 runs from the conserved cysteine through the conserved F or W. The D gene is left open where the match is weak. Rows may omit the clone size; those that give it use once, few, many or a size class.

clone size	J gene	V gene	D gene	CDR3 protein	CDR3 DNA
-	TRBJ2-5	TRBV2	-	CASRADLLIRETQYF	TGTGCCAGCAGGGCAGACCTCCTCATCAGGGAGACCCAGTACTTC
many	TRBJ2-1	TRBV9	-	CASSVDRDEQFF	TGTGCCAGCAGCGTAGACAGGGATGAGCAGTTCTTC
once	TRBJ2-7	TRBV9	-	CASSVGSGVFYEQYF	TGTGCCAGCAGCGTAGGTTCAGGGGTATTCTACGAGCAGTACTTC
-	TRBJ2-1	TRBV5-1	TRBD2	CASSFGGNEQFF	TGCGCCAGCAGCTTCGGGGGGAATGAGCAGTTCTTC
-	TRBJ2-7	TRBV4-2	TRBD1	CASSHTSDRDYEQYF	TGTGCCAGCAGCCATACTTCGGACAGGGACTACGAGCAGTACTTC
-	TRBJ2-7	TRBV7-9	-	CASSAGLPAAYEQYF	TGTGCCAGCAGCGCCGGACTTCCAGCTGCCTACGAGCAGTACTTC
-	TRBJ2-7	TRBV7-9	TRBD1	CASSFGTGGSEQYF	TGTGCCAGCAGCTTCGGGACAGGGGGCTCCGAGCAGTACTTC
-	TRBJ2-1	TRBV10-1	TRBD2	CASSELAGTSYNEQFF	TGCGCCAGCAGTGAATTAGCGGGGACTTCCTACAATGAGCAGTTCTTC
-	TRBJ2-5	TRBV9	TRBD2	CASSGGTSGRGNQETQYF	TGTGCCAGCAGCGGCGGGACTAGCGGGAGGGGTAACCAAGAGACCCAGTACTTC
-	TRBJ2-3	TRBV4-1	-	CASSHLGGAVTDTQYF	TGCGCCAGCAGCCACCTAGGCGGGGCAGTCACAGATACGCAGTATTTT
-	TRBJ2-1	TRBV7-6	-	CASSLGLVGYNEQFF	TGTGCCAGCAGCTTAGGTCTAGTAGGCTACAATGAGCAGTTCTTC
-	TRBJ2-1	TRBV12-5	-	CASGLERVYNEQFF	TGTGCTAGTGGTCTTGAGCGGGTATACAATGAGCAGTTCTTC
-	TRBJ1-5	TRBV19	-	CASTLGGVGSNQPQHF	TGTGCCAGTACCCTCGGAGGGGTCGGAAGCAATCAGCCCCAGCATTTT
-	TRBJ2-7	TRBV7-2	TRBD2	CASSLAGREWSYEQYF	TGTGCCAGCAGCTTAGCGGGGCGGGAGTGGTCCTACGAGCAGTACTTC
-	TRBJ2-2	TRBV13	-	CASSNTAGINTGELFF	TGTGCCAGCAGCAATACTGCCGGGATTAACACCGGGGAGCTGTTTTTT
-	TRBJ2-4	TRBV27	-	CASSLSLLAKNIQYF	TGTGCCAGCAGCTTATCACTATTGGCCAAAAACATTCAGTACTTC
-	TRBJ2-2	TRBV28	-	CASRPPGLLGWELFF	TGTGCCAGCCGGCCCCCCGGACTACTAGGTTGGGAGCTGTTTTTT
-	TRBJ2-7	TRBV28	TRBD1	CASSLGTVGAYEQYF	TGTGCCAGCAGTCTTGGGACAGTGGGGGCATACGAGCAGTACTTC
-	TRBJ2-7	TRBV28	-	CASSFFLGISLDEQYF	TGTGCCAGCAGTTTCTTCCTCGGGATCAGTCTTGATGAGCAGTACTTC
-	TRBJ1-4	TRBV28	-	CASSSRRGYEKLFF	TGTGCCAGCAGTTCTCGGCGAGGGTATGAAAAACTGTTTTTT
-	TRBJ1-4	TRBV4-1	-	CASSSRDSATNEKLFF	TGCGCCAGCAGCTCACGCGACAGTGCAACTAATGAAAAACTGTTTTTT
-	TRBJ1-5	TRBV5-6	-	CASSLTRLWPQHF	TGTGCCAGCAGCTTGACCCGGTTGTGGCCCCAGCATTTT
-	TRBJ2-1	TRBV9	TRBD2	CASSPRKGLAPYNEQFF	TGTGCCAGCAGCCCCCGCAAGGGACTAGCTCCCTACAATGAGCAGTTCTTC
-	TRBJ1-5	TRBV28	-	CASSFWSQPQHF	TGTGCCAGCAGTTTCTGGAGCCAGCCCCAGCATTTT
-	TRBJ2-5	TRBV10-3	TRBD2	CAISDDSGSGETQYF	TGTGCCATCAGTGACGATAGCGGGAGTGGGGAGACCCAGTACTTC
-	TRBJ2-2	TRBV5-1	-	CASRHDYRQDTGELFF	TGCGCCAGCAGGCACGACTACCGACAGGACACCGGGGAGCTGTTTTTT
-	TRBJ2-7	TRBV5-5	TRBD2	CASSLEREGVDEQYF	TGTGCCAGCAGCCTTGAACGGGAGGGCGTCGACGAGCAGTACTTC
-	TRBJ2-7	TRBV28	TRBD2	CASSFPSGMSREQYF	TGTGCCAGCAGTTTCCCTAGCGGGATGAGTCGCGAGCAGTACTTC
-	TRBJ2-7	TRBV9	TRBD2	CASSVDSASGSYEQYF	TGTGCCAGCAGCGTAGATTCGGCTAGCGGCTCCTACGAGCAGTACTTC
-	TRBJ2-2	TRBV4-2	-	CASSQDPPPEAGELFF	TGTGCCAGCAGCCAAGATCCGCCGCCTGAGGCCGGGGAGCTGTTTTTT
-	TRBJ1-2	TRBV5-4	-	CASSMDVWEGYTF	TGTGCCAGCAGCATGGACGTTTGGGAGGGCTACACCTTC
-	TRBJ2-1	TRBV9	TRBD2	CASSVALAGVDNEQFF	TGTGCCAGCAGCGTAGCCCTAGCGGGAGTCGATAATGAGCAGTTCTTC
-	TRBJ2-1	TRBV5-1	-	CASSLADSWNEQFF	TGCGCCAGCAGCTTAGCGGACTCTTGGAATGAGCAGTTCTTC